The clone carrying this T cell receptor (beta chain) was detected many times. What it binds is unknown. This specimen belongs to a study of response to subunit inactivated influenza vaccine. Overall study results and limits: The authors put forward the suggestion that each seasonal influenza vaccination may bring in only a limited number of new T cells.

TCRdb reanalysed the RT-PCR reads using MiXCR and keeps one entry per CDR3 protein. The sample lists 530,000 or so distinct CDR3 sequences, 10% to 15% occurring once. The sequence derives from a middle-aged man who received an inactivated influenza vaccine. The sequencing here drew on PBMCs from blood, taken on the day of vaccination.

The CDR3 here is CATLGGTYTGELFF. The DNA for the CDR3 is TGTGCCACGTTGGGGGGGACCTACACCGGGGAGCTGTTTTTT. This chain connects TRBV6-4 to TRBJ2-2, with 7 bases identical to TRBD2. V lost 10 bases and J lost 3; bases outside the gene matches: 8. Germline V lookup: CDR1 MRHNA, CDR2 SNTAGT. The CDR3 spans 14 residues.